Presented here are 21 T cell receptor beta chains from one specimen sequenced in a study of OX40 agonist ivuxolimab in advanced cancers. Generated by immunoSEQ multiplex PCR, the TCRdb table keeps only in-frame clones and is missing some. The table includes 5,000 to 7,500 clones, about 85% detected once. This specimen was CD4+ or CD8+ T cells sorted from blood, taken in a trial of the OX40 agonist ivuxolimab. Every receptor here comes from an adult with an advanced solid tumor such as melanoma, head and neck, liver or kidney cancer.

This clone showed up just a few times. The rearrangement links TRBV20-1 to TRBJ1-1, with 8 bases fitting TRBD1. The length of the CDR3 is 11 residues. V lost 6 bases, J lost 6 bases, and 3 bases stayed unmatched. CDR1 DFQATT and CDR2 SNEGSKA come from the germline V gene (reference sequence). The CDR3 DNA sequence: TGCAGTGCCGGGACAGGTGCTGAAGCTTTCTTT. It yields the protein CSAGTGAEAFF.

The genes are TRBV28 and TRBJ1-2; D is ambiguous. Germline V gives CDR1 MDHEN, CDR2 SYDVKM. The CDR3 runs 15 residues. V was shortened by 3 bases and J by 7 bases, with 18 bases between the two germline ends. The CDR3 region is CASSFWTPDLSGYTF. The CDR3 nucleotides read TGTGCCAGCAGTTTCTGGACGCCAGATTTGAGTGGCTACACCTTC.

The rearrangement uses TRBV6-6 and TRBJ2-5, with TRBD1 as a possible D gene (6 bases). The J call may not be correct, given that the DNA end is closer to TRBJ2-7. Germline lookup yields CDR1 MNHNY and CDR2 SVGAGI (reference sequence). The CDR3 consists of 13 residues. This CDR3 reads CASRDSISYEQYF. The CDR3 DNA follows: TGTGCCAGCAGGGACAGTATTTCCTACGAGCAGTACTTC.

This clone was recorded a few times. The rearrangement links TRBV7-2 to TRBJ2-2; D call uncertain. The length of the CDR3 is 15 residues. Germline V lookup: CDR1 SGHTA, CDR2 FQGNSA. V was trimmed by 5 bases and J by 1 base, leaving 11 bases between them. This CDR3 is CASSLDTRNTGELFF. The CDR3 nucleotides are TGTGCCAGCAGCCTAGATACACGGAACACCGGGGAGCTGTTTTTT.

V and J are TRBV28 and TRBJ2-3, with 15 nucleotides matching TRBD2. Germline V CDR1 and CDR2: MDHEN, SYDVKM. J lost 2 bases, V lost 5 bases, and 5 bases had no gene match. The length of the CDR3 is 17 residues. CDR3 DNA: TGTGCCAGCAGTGTGGGACTAGCGGGAGGTAACACAGATACGCAGTATTTT. Its translation: CASSVGLAGGNTDTQYF.

This sequence joins TRBV4-3 and TRBJ2-7, with D possibly being TRBD2 (6 bases). Germline V gene sequence: CDR1 LGHNA, CDR2 YSLEER. The CDR3 covers 15 residues. Trimming cost V 0 bases and J 5 bases, with 14 bases left between them. CDR3 DNA: TGCGCCAGCAGCCAAGATGTCAGGGAGGTCCACGAGCAGTACTTC. This codes for CASSQDVREVHEQYF.

The chain has TRBV4-2 and TRBJ2-1; the match to TRBD2 covers 13 bases. Germline V gene data show CDR1 as LGHNA and CDR2 as YNFKEQ. This CDR3 spans 19 amino acids. The V gene end was trimmed by 2 bases and the J gene end by 0 bases; junction bases not matched to a gene: 7. In nucleotides, the CDR3 is TGTGCCAGCAGCCAATTGACTAGCGGGGGGTCCTTCTCCTACAATGAGCAGTTCTTC. Translated, it gives CASSQLTSGGSFSYNEQFF.

This chain connects TRBV4-1 to TRBJ2-1; D may be TRBD2 (5 bases). Trimming shortened V by 1 base and J by 6 bases, and 13 bases separated the two germline ends. This CDR3 spans 15 amino acids. Per the germline V gene, CDR1 is MGHRA and CDR2 is YSYEKL. The CDR3 region is CASSQGRPRGNEQFF. CDR3 bases: TGCGCCAGCAGCCAAGGACGGCCCCGGGGCAATGAGCAGTTCTTC.

This rearrangement joins TRBV28 to TRBJ2-3, with 8 bases identical to TRBD1. The CDR3 runs 16 residues. The germline CDR1 and CDR2 sequences are MDHEN and SYDVKM. Trimming at V came to 2 bases and at J to 4 bases, leaving 8 bases not matched to a gene. The CDR3, as DNA: TGTGCCAGCAGTTTAGGGTGGGACAGGCAAGCAGATACGCAGTATTTT. Protein: CASSLGWDRQADTQYF. The entire variable domain, with the rest obtained from reference TRBV28 and TRBJ2-3, is as follows: DVKVTQSSRYLVKRTGEKVFLECVQDMDHENMFWYRQDPGLGLRLIYFSYDVKMKEKGDIPEGYSVSREKKERFSLILESASTNQTSMYLCASSLGWDRQADTQYFGPGTRLTVL.

The V and J genes are TRBV28 and TRBJ1-2; 7 nucleotides line up with TRBD1. The germline gives CDR1 MDHEN, CDR2 SYDVKM. The CDR3 extends over 17 amino acids. The junction had 15 bases not matched to a gene; V was cut back by 5 bases and J by 3 bases. The CDR3 coding sequence is TGTGCCAGCAGTACAAACAGGGGATTCTACGCTTACTATGGCTACACCTTC. It yields the protein CASSTNRGFYAYYGYTF.

This clone was detected a few times. The chain joins TRBV10-3 to TRBJ2-1, with 12 positions matching TRBD2. The CDR3 length is 14 residues. The V gene end was trimmed by 3 bases and the J gene end by 13 bases; junction bases not matched to a gene: 7. CDR1 is ENHRY and CDR2 is SYGVKD in the germline V gene. The DNA for the CDR3 is TGTGCCATCAGTGACTACGAACTAGCGGGAGGCCAGTTCTTC. This codes for CAISDYELAGGQFF.

The CDR3 nucleotides read TGTGCCAGCAGCCAACCCTCAAATAAAGATACGCAGTATTTT. It is translated as CASSQPSNKDTQYF. V gene TRBV27 combines with J gene TRBJ2-3, with unresolved D. The CDR3 covers 14 residues. CDR1 and CDR2 (germline): MNHEY, SMNVEV (reference sequence). V was clipped by 6 bases and J by 5 bases, with 15 bases between them.

The CDR3 reads CAWSGRVGAGSPLHF. The DNA for the CDR3 is TGTGCCTGGAGTGGCCGAGTGGGGGCTGGTTCACCCCTCCACTTT. This sequence joins TRBV30 and TRBJ1-6; D is perhaps TRBD1 (6 bases). Trimming removed 1 base at V and 9 bases at J, with 16 bases between. Germline CDR1 is GTSNPN and CDR2 is SVGIG (reference sequence). The CDR3 loop spans 15 amino acids.

This clone came up a few times. The chain uses TRBV7-6 and TRBJ2-2; D is uncertain. With 2 bases removed from V and 7 bases from J, the gap between germline ends came to 17 bases. The length of the CDR3 is 16 residues. Germline lookup yields CDR1 SGHVS and CDR2 FNYEAQ. DNA for the CDR3: TGTGCCAGCAGCTTAAGGTCTGGTGGCATAGGCGGGGAGCTGTTTTTT. It yields the protein CASSLRSGGIGGELFF.

The CDR3 reads CASSRSPGQGPEAFF. In nucleotides, the CDR3 is TGCGCCAGCAGCCGGTCTCCGGGACAGGGACCTGAAGCTTTCTTT. The J gene is TRBJ1-1, the V gene TRBV4-3, with 9 nucleotides matching TRBD1. The CDR3 runs 15 residues. The ends lost 4 bases at V and 6 bases at J; junction bases unmatched: 9. The germline V gene has CDR1 LGHNA and CDR2 YSLEER.

This clone was observed once. The gene calls are TRBV4-1 and TRBJ2-7; 10 positions agree with TRBD2. Trimming took 5 bases from V and 3 from J; bases not matched to a gene: 7. CDR3 length: 15 amino acids. CDR1 is MGHRA, CDR2 YSYEKL, per germline. CDR3 bases: TGCGCCAGCAGCGACAATCTAGCGGGAGACTACGAGCAGTACTTC. Protein product: CASSDNLAGDYEQYF.

CDR3 in amino acids: CASRPGQVKNYGYTF. DNA for the CDR3: TGTGCCAGCAGGCCGGGTCAGGTAAAAAACTATGGCTACACCTTC. The chain employs TRBV7-9 and TRBJ1-2, with no clear D. V dropped 6 bases and J dropped 2 bases, with 16 bases sitting between them. The CDR3 totals 15 residues. From germline, CDR1 is SEHNR and CDR2 FQNEAQ (reference sequence).

The J gene is TRBJ1-1, the V gene TRBV6-5, with a weak D call TRBD1 (6 bases). The CDR3 loop spans 13 amino acids. Trimming stripped 7 bases from V and 3 bases from J, with 12 bases between. CDR1 MNHEY and CDR2 SVGAGI come from the germline V gene. The CDR3 reads CASTATGYTEAFF. CDR3 bases: TGTGCCAGCACTGCTACAGGGTACACTGAAGCTTTCTTT.

The rearrangement joins TRBV28 to TRBJ1-2, with no clear D. Germline V gene data show CDR1 as MDHEN and CDR2 as SYDVKM. There are 12 residues in the CDR3. Between the trimmed V and J ends, which lost 5 bases and 3 bases, there was a span of 7 bases. The CDR3 spells CASSRSYYGYTF. CDR3 nucleotides: TGTGCCAGCAGTCGGAGTTACTATGGCTACACCTTC.

In its sample, this clone was seen a few times. The CDR3 region is CASSQERGTSGGTDTQYF. CDR3 coding DNA: TGCGCCAGCAGCCAAGAAAGGGGGACTAGCGGGGGAACAGATACGCAGTATTTT. The chain couples TRBV4-3 to TRBJ2-3, with TRBD2 matching 14 bases. The V and J ends lost 0 bases and 3 bases, in that order; junction bases with no gene match: 5. There are 18 residues in the CDR3. In germline, CDR1 is LGHNA, CDR2 YSLEER.

V usage is TRBV6-1 and J usage is TRBJ1-2; TRBD1 agrees at 8 bases. CDR1 is MNHNS and CDR2 is SASEGT in the germline V gene. The CDR3 covers 14 residues. Losses at the gene ends were 3 bases for V and 2 bases for J; bases not matched to a gene: 2. DNA of the CDR3: TGTGCCAGCAGTGATAGACAGGGGAACTATGGCTACACCTTC. This encodes CASSDRQGNYGYTF.